The 19 T cell receptor beta chains listed next were all sequenced from one sample in a study of blood T cell repertoires in COVID-19. The protocol was immunoSEQ multiplex PCR, while the TCRdb copy is restricted to in-frame clones and leaves out a portion. The sample has 180,000 or so clones, over 75% seen once. The sequencing sample was made of peripheral blood. These receptors all come from a man aged 60 to 69 with acute or convalescent COVID-19.

The chain recombines TRBV6-5 with TRBJ2-1; 8 bases line up with TRBD1. Germline V gene data show CDR1 as MNHEY and CDR2 as SVGAGI. J lost 1 base, V lost 7 bases, and 6 bases had no gene match. This CDR3 has 15 residues. CDR3 protein: CASTHDRGSYNEQFF. CDR3 DNA sequence: TGTGCCAGCACACATGACAGGGGATCCTACAATGAGCAGTTCTTC.

Only one count was recorded for this clone. The rearrangement links TRBV28 to TRBJ2-1; perhaps TRBD2 as D (6 bases). Germline CDR1 is MDHEN and CDR2 is SYDVKM. The CDR3 totals 11 residues. Trimming stripped 2 bases from V and 10 bases from J, with 6 bases between. CDR3 in amino acids: CASSLGREQFF. The CDR3 coding sequence is TGTGCCAGCAGTTTAGGGAGGGAGCAGTTCTTC.

The V gene is TRBV6-6, the J gene TRBJ2-7; D perhaps matches TRBD2 (6 bases). V was shortened by 2 bases and J by 0 bases, with 8 bases between the two germline ends. CDR1 is MNHNY and CDR2 is SVGAGI in the germline V gene (reference sequence). CDR3 size: 14 residues. Written as DNA, the CDR3 is TGTGCCAGCAGTTACGGGCGGGGCTCCTACGAGCAGTACTTC. It codes for CASSYGRGSYEQYF.

The chain carries TRBV30 and TRBJ1-1; D is uncertain. The CDR3 consists of 16 residues. Trimming took 8 bases from V and 4 from J, leaving 26 bases between them. Germline CDR1 GTSNPN, CDR2 SVGIG (reference sequence). DNA for the CDR3: TGTGCCACTGGCGGAAGGCGCTCCCCGAGGGCCACTGAAGCTTTCTTT. As protein: CATGGRRSPRATEAFF.

The rearrangement uses TRBV20-1 and TRBJ2-7, with D maybe TRBD2 (6 bases). The V gene lost 7 bases and the J gene lost 4 bases, with 11 bases spanning the gap. The CDR3 is 11 amino acids. Germline V gene sequence: CDR1 DFQATT, CDR2 SNEGSKA (reference sequence). The CDR3 region is CSVRREYEQYF. CDR3 DNA sequence: TGCAGTGTTAGGAGGGAGTACGAGCAGTACTTC.

The rearrangement joins TRBV28 to TRBJ1-5, with a weak D call TRBD1 (5 bases). Trimming took 2 bases from V and 7 from J, leaving 18 bases between them. CDR3 length: 16 residues. Germline lookup yields CDR1 MDHEN and CDR2 SYDVKM. The CDR3: CASSLKGTFAGQPQHF. As DNA, the CDR3 is TGTGCCAGCAGTTTAAAGGGGACCTTTGCGGGGCAGCCCCAGCATTTT. Using reference TRBV28 and TRBJ1-5 for the parts outside the CDR3, the full variable domain is DVKVTQSSRYLVKRTGEKVFLECVQDMDHENMFWYRQDPGLGLRLIYFSYDVKMKEKGDIPEGYSVSREKKERFSLILESASTNQTSMYLCASSLKGTFAGQPQHFGDGTRLSIL.

The rearrangement uses TRBV16 and TRBJ2-1; D possibly corresponds to TRBD2 (5 bases). The CDR3 is 14 amino acids. Germline CDR1 KGHSY, CDR2 FQNENV. V dropped 0 bases and J dropped 5 bases, with 8 bases sitting between them. The CDR3 protein is CASSQSTGNNEQFF. DNA for the CDR3: TGTGCCAGCAGCCAATCAACGGGAAACAATGAGCAGTTCTTC.

The J gene is TRBJ1-2, the V gene TRBV27, with a tentative D call TRBD1 (5 bases). V was cut by 5 bases and J by 4 bases, with 17 bases left in between. Germline V gene lookup returns CDR1 MNHEY and CDR2 SMNVEV (reference sequence). The CDR3 has 15 amino acids. The CDR3 DNA reads as TGTGCCAGCAGTCCAACCCCAGGGTCGGGCTATGGCTACACCTTC. This codes for CASSPTPGSGYGYTF.

The V gene is TRBV3-1 (or the pseudogene TRBV3-2), the J gene TRBJ1-3; possible D gene TRBD1, 5 bases. Germline V gives CDR1 LGHDT, CDR2 YNNKEL (reference sequence). The CDR3 extends over 17 amino acids. V lost 0 bases and J lost 3, with 15 bases in between. The CDR3 protein is CASSQEYGHTYGNTIYF. DNA for the CDR3: TGTGCCAGCAGCCAAGAATATGGACATACCTATGGAAACACCATATATTTT.

The rearrangement uses TRBV30 and TRBJ1-5, with 10 bases identical to TRBD1. Losses at the gene ends were 2 bases for V and 4 bases for J; bases not matched to a gene: 2. There are 14 residues in the CDR3. Germline V gene lookup returns CDR1 GTSNPN and CDR2 SVGIG (reference sequence). The DNA of the CDR3 is TGTGCCTGGAGTTTGGACAGGGGGAATCAGCCCCAGCATTTT. This encodes CAWSLDRGNQPQHF.

V and J are TRBV19 and TRBJ2-1; 14 bases align to TRBD2. J lost 1 base, V lost 9 bases, and 5 bases had no gene match. Germline V gene lookup returns CDR1 LNHDA and CDR2 SQIVND (reference sequence). This CDR3 region has 16 residues. CDR3 protein: CASRGLAGVSYNEQFF. CDR3 coding DNA: TGTGCCAGCAGGGGACTAGCGGGAGTGTCCTACAATGAGCAGTTCTTC.

This clone was detected only once. The chain is built from TRBV5-6 and TRBJ2-1; 9 bases align to TRBD2. The CDR3 extends over 14 amino acids. CDR1 and CDR2 from the germline V gene are SGHDT and YYEEEE. With 1 base clipped from V and 10 bases from J, the junction kept 6 bases outside the gene matches. The CDR3 loop reads CASSLSPSGEEQFF. In nucleotides, the CDR3 is TGTGCCAGCAGCTTGTCCCCTAGCGGGGAGGAGCAGTTCTTC.

The V and J genes are TRBV19 and TRBJ2-7; no clear D gene. Germline V gene lookup returns CDR1 LNHDA and CDR2 SQIVND (reference sequence). Trimming took off 9 bases at V and 6 bases at J, with 12 bases between the two ends. The CDR3 spans 11 residues. CDR3 in DNA: TGTGCCAGCGAGGATTATGGCGAGCAGTACTTC. It yields the protein CASEDYGEQYF. The whole variable domain, remainder taken from reference TRBV19 and TRBJ2-7, is DGGITQSPKYLFRKEGQNVTLSCEQNLNHDAMYWYRQDPGQGLRLIYYSQIVNDFQKGDIAEGYSVSREKKESFPLTVTSAQKNPTAFYLCASEDYGEQYFGPGTRLTVT.

V gene TRBV27 combines with J gene TRBJ1-5; 8 bases fit TRBD1. CDR3 length: 17 amino acids. CDR1 MNHEY and CDR2 SMNVEV come from the germline V gene (reference sequence). V gave up 6 bases and J gave up 2 bases; unmatched junction bases: 12. The CDR3 region is CASSDRGAPSGNQPQHF. The CDR3, as DNA: TGTGCCAGCAGCGACAGGGGCGCACCCTCGGGCAATCAGCCCCAGCATTTT.

J is TRBJ2-7 and V is TRBV19; D is possibly TRBD1 (6 bases). With 7 bases removed from V and 0 bases from J, the gap between germline ends came to 16 bases. Germline lookup yields CDR1 LNHDA and CDR2 SQIVND (reference sequence). There are 15 residues in the CDR3. CDR3 protein: CASTTGTGYSYEQYF. The CDR3 DNA reads as TGTGCCAGTACCACTGGAACAGGGTACTCCTACGAGCAGTACTTC.

This chain connects TRBV15 to TRBJ1-4; D is possibly TRBD1 (6 bases). The CDR3 is made up of 14 amino acids. Trimming shortened V by 3 bases and J by 7 bases, and 12 bases separated the two germline ends. Germline CDR1 is LNHNV and CDR2 is YYDKDF (reference sequence). The CDR3 DNA reads as TGTGCCACCAGCAGCAGGGGTCGGGGTGAAAAACTGTTTTTT. It encodes CATSSRGRGEKLFF.

J is TRBJ2-3 and V is TRBV2, with D possibly TRBD2 on 6 matching bases. Germline CDR1 and CDR2: SNHLY and FYNNEI. Trimming shortened V by 6 bases and J by 9 bases, and 13 bases separated the two germline ends. The CDR3 loop spans 12 amino acids. CDR3 DNA sequence: TGTGCCAGCAGGGAGGGACTGGTGACGCAGTATTTT. It encodes CASREGLVTQYF.

The chain links TRBV6-2 or TRBV6-3 to TRBJ1-3; unclear D gene. This CDR3 spans 14 amino acids. Germline V gene lookup returns CDR1 MNHEY and CDR2 SVGEGT. V shed 2 bases and J shed 4 bases, with 9 bases lying between them. DNA for the CDR3: TGTGCCAGCAGTTACCAGGATCTCGGAAACACCATATATTTT. Its protein product is CASSYQDLGNTIYF.

The rearrangement uses TRBV25-1 and TRBJ2-2, with D possibly being TRBD2 (5 bases). Deletions cut 4 bases from V and 7 bases from J, with 16 bases between. Germline V lookup: CDR1 MGHDK, CDR2 SYGVNS. The CDR3 contains 15 residues. In nucleotides, the CDR3 is TGTGCCAGCAGTGGACCGCTTAGCGCGGGCGGGGAGCTGTTTTTT. Its translation: CASSGPLSAGGELFF.